This T cell receptor (beta chain) comes out of a study of T cell responses to AZD1222 COVID-19 vaccine. With respect to this clone: Antigen: not known.

Here immunoSEQ multiplex PCR was the method, and the copy in TCRdb shows in-frame clones only, minus some. The sample shows around 120,000 clones, roughly 84% of them seen only once. Study-level results: Targeting of unmutated variant regions was reportedly seen in nearly half of spike-specific TCRs. Sampled repertoires all dated from after the peak T cell response. Donors were mostly white British, more females; clonal diversity possibly underestimated.

This sequence originates from an adult in good health. The source material was peripheral blood, sampled on day 0 of AZD1222 vaccination.

In DNA, the CDR3 is TGTGCCAGCAGCCTCACAGGGGAGTATGGCTACACCTTC. Translated, it gives CASSLTGEYGYTF. The chain employs TRBV5-6 and TRBJ1-2, with 7 bases lining up with TRBD1. Germline CDR1 reads SGHDT; CDR2 reads YYEEEE. V lost 4 bases, J lost 5 bases, and 5 bases stayed unmatched. The CDR3 runs 13 residues.